The T cell receptor (beta chain) under discussion was sequenced for a study of patients and donors after allogeneic stem cell transplantation. Germline V gene lookup returns CDR1 WSHSY and CDR2 SAAADI. Trimming shortened V by 6 bases and J by 4 bases, and 18 bases separated the two germline ends. The CDR3 has 15 amino acids. Using its own MiXCR run on the RT-PCR reads, TCRdb lists one record per CDR3 protein. In the table there are approximately 60,000 distinct CDR3 sequences, 13% of which are singletons. The chain is built from TRBV10-2 and TRBJ1-1, with a tentative D call TRBD1 (6 bases). The clonotype comes from a human donor who was either an allogeneic HSCT recipient or a stem cell or donor lymphocyte infusion donor (not recorded which). It is not recorded whose cells these are; they may come from a transplant donor. Sequenced material: blood, either unsorted or a sorted T cell fraction (not recorded which). CDR3 sequence: CASSHRTEGITEAFF. The CDR3 nucleotides read TGCGCCAGCAGCCATCGGACAGAGGGAATCACTGAAGCTTTCTTT.